These T cell receptor beta chains were read from a single sample in a study of cytomegalovirus exposure and HLA in healthy donors. Clones were sequenced by immunoSEQ multiplex PCR, and TCRdb holds only the in-frame ones, with some missing. The sample holds about 130,000 clones, over 75% seen once. What was sequenced was PBMCs. The receptors here all came from a male donor in good health and CMV-seropositive. Each CDR3 is given with its conserved first and last residue. The D gene is left open where the match is weak. A clone size is listed for some rows: how often the clone was seen (once, few, many), or a class if it is expanded.

D: NA; size: few; J: TRBJ2-5; V: TRBV7-8; DNA: TGTGCCAGCAGCCTAGATGAGTTCCGAGAGACCCAGTACTTC; CDR3: CASSLDEFRETQYF
D: TRBD1; size: NA; J: TRBJ1-2; V: TRBV28; DNA: TGTGCCAGCAGTTTGGGATTGGGACAGGGAATCTATGGCTACACCTTC; CDR3: CASSLGLGQGIYGYTF
D: NA; size: few; J: TRBJ1-1; V: TRBV10-3; DNA: TGTGCCATCAGTGATTCGAGTCGGGCTTTCTTT; CDR3: CAISDSSRAFF
D: NA; size: NA; J: TRBJ2-2; V: TRBV14; DNA: TGTGCCAGCAGCCAAGTCGGGGACGGAGGGACCGGGGAGCTGTTTTTT; CDR3: CASSQVGDGGTGELFF
D: TRBD1; size: NA; J: TRBJ2-7; V: TRBV29-1; DNA: TGCAGCGTCCGAAATCCCGGGACAGGGTATTACTTC; CDR3: CSVRNPGTGYYF
D: NA; size: few; J: TRBJ2-1; V: TRBV25-1; DNA: TGTGCCAGCAGTGGACTAGTAGCAGGTGAGCAGTTCTTC; CDR3: CASSGLVAGEQFF
D: TRBD2; size: NA; J: TRBJ2-1; V: TRBV28; DNA: TGTGCCAGCAGTTTTGCGGGAGGGCATTACAATGAGCAGTTCTTC; CDR3: CASSFAGGHYNEQFF
D: TRBD1; size: NA; J: TRBJ1-5; V: TRBV27; DNA: TGTGCCAGCAGTGCCGGGCGGGACAGGAGCAATCAGCCCCAGCATTTT; CDR3: CASSAGRDRSNQPQHF
D: TRBD1; size: NA; J: TRBJ1-1; V: TRBV30; DNA: TGTGCCTGGAGTGACCTCTCGGGGACAGGGGAAGCTTTCTTT; CDR3: CAWSDLSGTGEAFF
D: TRBD1; size: few; J: TRBJ1-2; V: TRBV28; DNA: TGTGCCAGCAGACCCTCGACAGGGGGCGCGGATGGCTACACCTTC; CDR3: CASRPSTGGADGYTF
D: TRBD1; size: once; J: TRBJ2-5; V: TRBV5-6; DNA: TGTGCCAGCAGTTTCGACAGGGGGAAGAATGGGGAGACCCAGTACTTC; CDR3: CASSFDRGKNGETQYF
D: NA; size: NA; J: TRBJ2-3; V: TRBV6-1; DNA: TGTGCCACCTCGCGAGCGTACACAGATACGCAGTATTTT; CDR3: CATSRAYTDTQYF
D: TRBD1; size: NA; J: TRBJ2-7; V: TRBV28; DNA: TGTGCCAGCAGTGAAACAGGGGTTGGGACCTACGAGCAGTACTTC; CDR3: CASSETGVGTYEQYF
D: TRBD2; size: once; J: TRBJ2-1; V: TRBV5-1; DNA: TGCGCCAGCAGCTTGGGGCTAGCGGTCTACAATGAGCAGTTCTTC; CDR3: CASSLGLAVYNEQFF
D: NA; size: NA; J: TRBJ1-6; V: TRBV25-1; DNA: TGTGCCAGCAGAGCAGGAATTGGGAGTAATTCACCCCTCCACTTT; CDR3: CASRAGIGSNSPLHF
D: TRBD2; size: NA; J: TRBJ2-1; V: TRBV5-1; DNA: TGCGCCAGCAGCTTCATAGCGGGGGGATACAATGAGCAGTTCTTC; CDR3: CASSFIAGGYNEQFF
D: NA; size: NA; J: TRBJ2-1; V: TRBV27; DNA: TGTGCCAGCAGTTCTATTGCACAGGACAATGAGCAGTTCTTC; CDR3: CASSSIAQDNEQFF
D: NA; size: few; J: TRBJ1-4; V: TRBV10-3; DNA: TGTGCCATCAGTGAATCAGGGAACAATGAAAAACTGTTTTTT; CDR3: CAISESGNNEKLFF
D: NA; size: NA; J: TRBJ2-3; V: TRBV7-6; DNA: TGTGCCAGCAGCCAACGTGGGGGCGGGGGATTCACAGATACGCAGTATTTT; CDR3: CASSQRGGGGFTDTQYF
D: NA; size: NA; J: TRBJ2-1; V: TRBV7-6; DNA: TGTGCCAGCGGCCCGGGATCTACGAATGAGCAGTTCTTC; CDR3: CASGPGSTNEQFF
D: TRBD1; size: NA; J: TRBJ1-5; V: TRBV2; DNA: TGTGCCAGCGGAACCGGGACAGGGTTTCAACAGCCCCAGCATTTT; CDR3: CASGTGTGFQQPQHF
D: NA; size: NA; J: TRBJ2-5; V: TRBV9; DNA: TGTGCCAGCAGCGTAGCCCCTGGCTTTAGGGGGGAGACCCAGTACTTC; CDR3: CASSVAPGFRGETQYF
D: NA; size: NA; J: TRBJ2-1; V: TRBV9; DNA: TGTGCCAGCAGCGTATTGGCAGTCAATGAGCAGTTCTTC; CDR3: CASSVLAVNEQFF
D: NA; size: NA; J: TRBJ1-3; V: TRBV2; DNA: TGTGCCAGAGGGACATCTGGAAACACCATATATTTT; CDR3: CARGTSGNTIYF
D: NA; size: NA; J: TRBJ1-2; V: TRBV11-2; DNA: TGTGCCAGCAGCTTAGATCACGGGAGCTACACCTTC; CDR3: CASSLDHGSYTF
D: NA; size: NA; J: TRBJ2-3; V: TRBV27; DNA: TGTGCCAGCAGCCCTCTAGAGTCAGATACGCAGTATTTT; CDR3: CASSPLESDTQYF
D: TRBD1; size: NA; J: TRBJ2-4; V: TRBV19; DNA: TGTGCCAGTAGTATAGACCGGACAGGGCTAGGAAACATTCAGTACTTC; CDR3: CASSIDRTGLGNIQYF
D: NA; size: NA; J: TRBJ2-7; V: TRBV27; DNA: TGTGCCAGCAGTTTAGCAGGGAATCCCGAGCAGTACTTC; CDR3: CASSLAGNPEQYF
D: NA; size: NA; J: TRBJ2-2; V: TRBV2; DNA: TGTGCCAGCAGTGAGGGGCTTTCCACCGGGGAGCTGTTTTTT; CDR3: CASSEGLSTGELFF
D: TRBD1; size: NA; J: TRBJ1-1; V: TRBV7-6; DNA: TGTGCCAGCAGCTTGGGGACAGGAACCGAAGCTTTCTTT; CDR3: CASSLGTGTEAFF
D: NA; size: NA; J: TRBJ2-7; V: TRBV18; DNA: TGTGCCAGCTCACCACCGACACCTACTCCCCTCTACGAGCAGTACTTC; CDR3: CASSPPTPTPLYEQYF
D: NA; size: NA; J: TRBJ2-7; V: TRBV5-8; DNA: TGTGCCAGCAGCTTGGAACGTAGTTATTATAGGTACTTC; CDR3: CASSLERSYYRYF
D: NA; size: few; J: TRBJ1-5; V: TRBV6-1; DNA: TGTGCCAGCAGTGAAGGAGGACTGAGCAATCAGCCCCAGCATTTT; CDR3: CASSEGGLSNQPQHF
D: NA; size: NA; J: TRBJ2-6; V: TRBV6-1; DNA: TGTGCCAGCGTGGGGGGTCTCTCTGGGGCCAACGTCCTGACTTTC; CDR3: CASVGGLSGANVLTF
D: TRBD2; size: few; J: TRBJ2-3; V: TRBV27; DNA: TGTGCCAGCAGTGGTAGCGGGGGGGCAGATACGCAGTATTTT; CDR3: CASSGSGGADTQYF
D: TRBD2; size: NA; J: TRBJ2-7; V: TRBV6-1; DNA: TGTGCCAGCAGTGAGGATTCCCCTAGCGGGGGGCTATACTACGAGCAGTACTTC; CDR3: CASSEDSPSGGLYYEQYF
D: TRBD1; size: few; J: TRBJ2-3; V: TRBV6-1; DNA: TGTGCCAGCAGTGAAGGGGGGACAGGGGCAGATACGCAGTATTTT; CDR3: CASSEGGTGADTQYF
D: NA; size: few; J: TRBJ2-7; V: TRBV7-9; DNA: TGTTCCAGCAGTTACAGGGAGTTCTACGAGCAGTACTTC; CDR3: CSSSYREFYEQYF
D: NA; size: NA; J: TRBJ2-7; V: TRBV28; DNA: TGTGCCAGCAGTTTATCCGGTGCTGAGCAGTACTTC; CDR3: CASSLSGAEQYF
D: NA; size: NA; J: TRBJ1-2; V: TRBV7-9; DNA: TGTTCCAGCAGCCATCGGAGGGATCCCTATGGCTACACCTTC; CDR3: CSSSHRRDPYGYTF
D: NA; size: once; J: TRBJ2-3; V: TRBV6-1; DNA: TGTGCCAGCAGTTCCAGGACTACGACAGATACGCAGTATTTT; CDR3: CASSSRTTTDTQYF
D: NA; size: NA; J: TRBJ2-1; V: TRBV7-9; DNA: TGTGCCAGCCACGGGGGGCAGGGCAATGAGCAGTTCTTC; CDR3: CASHGGQGNEQFF
D: TRBD2; size: NA; J: TRBJ2-5; V: TRBV29-1; DNA: TGCAGCGTAGGGACTACCGAGACCCAGTACTTC; CDR3: CSVGTTETQYF
D: TRBD1; size: NA; J: TRBJ2-3; V: TRBV7-3; DNA: TGTGCCAGCAGCTTGAGAGGGGGCGGGGATACGCAGTATTTT; CDR3: CASSLRGGGDTQYF
D: TRBD1; size: NA; J: TRBJ1-5; V: TRBV27; DNA: TGTGCCAGCAAATTAGGACAGGGGATGGGTCAGCCCCAGCATTTT; CDR3: CASKLGQGMGQPQHF
D: NA; size: few; J: TRBJ2-4; V: TRBV6-4; DNA: TGTGCCAGCAGTGAAGGGGCAGAACAAAACATTCAGTACTTC; CDR3: CASSEGAEQNIQYF
D: TRBD2; size: NA; J: TRBJ2-2; V: TRBV5-4; DNA: TGTGCCAGCAGCTACGCTATGGGACTAGGGCCGGGCGGGGAGCTGTTTTTT; CDR3: CASSYAMGLGPGGELFF
D: NA; size: once; J: TRBJ1-5; V: TRBV10-3; DNA: TGTGCCATCAAAGGAGGGGGGGATCAGCCCCAGCATTTT; CDR3: CAIKGGGDQPQHF
D: NA; size: NA; J: TRBJ2-5; V: TRBV28; DNA: TGTGCCAGCAGTCCCTCCGGCGGGGTGAGGACCCAGTACTTC; CDR3: CASSPSGGVRTQYF
D: NA; size: NA; J: TRBJ2-3; V: TRBV6-1; DNA: TGTGCCAGCAGTGAAGGGGAGGCTACAGATACGCAGTATTTT; CDR3: CASSEGEATDTQYF
D: NA; size: NA; J: TRBJ1-2; V: TRBV5-1; DNA: TGCGCCAGCAGCTTGTCGGGGGAGGCTGGCTACACCTTC; CDR3: CASSLSGEAGYTF
D: TRBD2; size: NA; J: TRBJ2-3; V: TRBV6-1; DNA: TGTGCCAGCAGTGAAGCGGTGTCGGCTAGCGGGGGGACAGATACGCAGTATTTT; CDR3: CASSEAVSASGGTDTQYF
D: TRBD1; size: NA; J: TRBJ1-1; V: TRBV27; DNA: TGTGCCAGCAGTTTGTCTCGAACAGGGGGCGGCACTGAAGCTTTCTTT; CDR3: CASSLSRTGGGTEAFF
D: TRBD2; size: NA; J: TRBJ2-7; V: TRBV27; DNA: TGTGCCAGCAGCCACGGGACTAGCGGAACCTACGAGCAGTACTTC; CDR3: CASSHGTSGTYEQYF
D: TRBD1; size: once; J: TRBJ1-1; V: TRBV5-1; DNA: TGCGCCAGCAGCTTGGATGGGACAGGGGTCGGAACTGAAGCTTTCTTT; CDR3: CASSLDGTGVGTEAFF
D: NA; size: NA; J: TRBJ2-2; V: TRBV5-1; DNA: TGCGCCAGCAGCTTGACGGTAGCGGACACCGGGGAGCTGTTTTTT; CDR3: CASSLTVADTGELFF
D: NA; size: NA; J: TRBJ2-7; V: TRBV5-1; DNA: TGCGCCAGCAGCCTACCTTCAAGTTCCTACGAGCAGTACTTC; CDR3: CASSLPSSSYEQYF